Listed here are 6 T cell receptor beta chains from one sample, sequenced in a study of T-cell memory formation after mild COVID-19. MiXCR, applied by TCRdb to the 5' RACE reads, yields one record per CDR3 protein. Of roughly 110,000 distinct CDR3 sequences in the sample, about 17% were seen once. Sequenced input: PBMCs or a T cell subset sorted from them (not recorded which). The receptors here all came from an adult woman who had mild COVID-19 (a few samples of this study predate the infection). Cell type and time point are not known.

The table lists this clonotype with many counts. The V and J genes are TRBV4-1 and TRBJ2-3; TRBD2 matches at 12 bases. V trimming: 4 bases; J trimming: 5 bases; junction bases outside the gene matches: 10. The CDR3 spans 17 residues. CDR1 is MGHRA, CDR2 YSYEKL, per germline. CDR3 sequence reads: CASSLLASGGAGDTQYF. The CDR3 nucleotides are TGCGCCAGCAGCCTCCTTGCTAGCGGGGGGGCGGGAGATACGCAGTATTTT.

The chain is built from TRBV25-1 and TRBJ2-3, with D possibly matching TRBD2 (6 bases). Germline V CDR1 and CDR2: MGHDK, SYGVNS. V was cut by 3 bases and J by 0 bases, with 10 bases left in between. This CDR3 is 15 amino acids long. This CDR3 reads CASSEGGDSTDTQYF. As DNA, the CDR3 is TGTGCCAGCAGTGAGGGGGGAGATAGCACAGATACGCAGTATTTT. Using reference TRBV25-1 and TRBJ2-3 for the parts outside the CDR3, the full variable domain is EADIYQTPRYLVIGTGKKITLECSQTMGHDKMYWYQQDPGMELHLIHYSYGVNSTEKGDLSSESTVSRIRTEHFPLTLESARPSHTSQYLCASSEGGDSTDTQYFGPGTRLTVL.

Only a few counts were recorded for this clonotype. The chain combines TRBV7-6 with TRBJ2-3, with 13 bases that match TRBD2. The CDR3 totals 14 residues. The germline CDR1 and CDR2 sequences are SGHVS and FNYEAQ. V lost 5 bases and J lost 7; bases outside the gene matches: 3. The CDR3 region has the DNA TGTGCCAGCAGCAAACTAGCGGGGGGGCATACGCAGTATTTT. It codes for CASSKLAGGHTQYF.

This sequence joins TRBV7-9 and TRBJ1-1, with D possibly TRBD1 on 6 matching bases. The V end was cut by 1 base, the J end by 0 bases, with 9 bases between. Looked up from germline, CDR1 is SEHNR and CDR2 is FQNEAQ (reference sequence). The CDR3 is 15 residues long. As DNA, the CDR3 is TGTGCCAGCAGCTTAGAGCAGGGGTTGAACACTGAAGCTTTCTTT. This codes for CASSLEQGLNTEAFF.

The DNA for the CDR3 is TGTGCCAGCAGCCCCCCGACTAGCGGGGACCAAGAGACCCAGTACTTC. It specifies CASSPPTSGDQETQYF. V is TRBV11-3 and J is TRBJ2-5; 11 bases align to TRBD2. The CDR3 length is 16 residues. V was pared by 5 bases and J by 0 bases, with 5 bases of the junction left unmatched. Germline CDR1 is SGHNT and CDR2 is YENEEA.

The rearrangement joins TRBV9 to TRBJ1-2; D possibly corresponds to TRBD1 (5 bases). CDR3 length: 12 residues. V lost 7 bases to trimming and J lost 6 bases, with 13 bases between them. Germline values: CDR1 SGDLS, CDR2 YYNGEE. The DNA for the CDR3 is TGTGCCAGCTCCCGTTGGGGGGATGGCTACACCTTC. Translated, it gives CASSRWGDGYTF.